This TCR beta chain was identified during a study of blood T cell repertoires in COVID-19 (dated by TCRdb to 2018 to 2021). Turning to the overall study: Samples covering the acute and convalescent phases of COVID-19 were provided by collaborators in the United States, Italy and Spain. The material from the prospective study consisted of cDNA or gDNA derived from T cells, B-cell-depleted T cells, or PBMCs. Subjects who had been exposed to COVID-19, were actively infected with it, or had recovered from it provided the deeply sampled blood TCRbeta repertoires that made up the dataset. The repertoires were released in a freely available public database meant as a resource for research on the immune response to SARS-CoV-2. The samples were drawn from two sources: the first 160 participants of the ongoing ImmuneRACE study, and 1,200 or so subjects contributed by 6 global collaborators. Sample metadata almost always included a de-identified subject ID, COVID-19 status, age in years and sex. Where available, HLA class I and class II types were taken from metadata supplied by the sample provider and were not determined by assay-based typing.

Worth noting for this clone: Its target antigen remains unknown. No base quality values were provided; no much bigger clone lies one nucleotide off.

TCRbeta CDR3 regions were amplified from genomic DNA by means of the immunoSEQ Assay, a bias-controlled multiplex PCR. In the authors' own workflow: The number of nucleated cells in each sample was estimated from the amplification of reference gene primers within the assay. To quantify the absolute abundance of each unique TCRbeta CDR3 rearrangement, sequence reads were collapsed and filtered. For each sample, productive Simpson clonality was calculated as the square root of Simpson's diversity index over productive rearrangements. TCRdb retrieved this table from immuneACCESS and kept in-frame rearrangements only. Not all clones are present; in checked studies, unresolved V genes account for under half, and no reason is known for the remainder. D and trimming come from the DNA, and the V and J calls and clone size come from that table. The sample table lists 350,000 to 400,000 clones, 88% of them with a count of one. The ten top clones hold more than 0.85% of the sample.

Study-wide findings and limitations: The quantity of clinical and demographic metadata differed by source and by participant and was supplied without curation.

From V the trimming removes 5 bases and from J it removes 0 bases, while the gene matches leave 4 bases of the junction unaccounted for. From the cysteine up to the phenylalanine, the CDR3 has a length of 15 residues. Only CDR3 DNA is held: 45 bases, read in frame from base 1. Per the germline V gene, SNHLY is the CDR1 and FYNNEI is the CDR2. In the prospective study, participants were about 18 to 90 years old, resided in under 30 geographic areas of the United States, and were enrolled through a virtual design. In the prospective study, cohorts were assigned on the basis of participant-reported clinical history obtained from a screening survey and a study questionnaire. In the prospective study, whole blood, serum and a nasopharyngeal or oropharyngeal swab were collected from each participant by mobile phlebotomists. Prospective study participants could optionally give additional blood draws and questionnaires over an approximately 2-month period. Blood samples from the prospective study were shipped frozen or at room temperature prior to DNA extraction.

The specimen was PBMCs or T cells enriched from blood (not recorded which). The chain is made from TRBV2 and TRBJ1-2; 9 central bases correspond to TRBD1. This clonotype was sampled from a woman between 25 and 40 years old with acute COVID-19. The CDR3 in this case is CASSRDRGANYGYTF. The DNA sequence is as follows: TGTGCCAGCAGTCGCGACAGGGGGGCTAACTATGGCTACACCTTC.